The T cell receptor (beta chain) under discussion was sequenced for a study of technical replicates of blood from a handful of donors. The CDR3 is 12 residues long. The germline CDR1 and CDR2 sequences are SGDLS and YYNGEE. Using immunoSEQ multiplex PCR, the repertoire was profiled, and TCRdb retains in-frame clones only, with some absent. The sample lists fewer than 80,000 clones, about 86% occurring once. Sequenced sample: PBMCs. The gene calls are TRBV9 and TRBJ2-5, with D tentatively TRBD1 (6 bases). The DNA end is more similar to TRBJ2-7, so the J call may be wrong. The source of this sequence is a human donor in good health. Some clones in this sample may be carry-over from other donors' samples. The CDR3 spells CASSPDSYEQYF. CDR3 DNA: TGTGCCAGCAGCCCGGACAGCTACGAGCAGTACTTC.